Sequencing of this T cell receptor beta chain was carried out in a study of blood T cells in healthy people across ages. Points from the study as a whole: Roughly linear declines in TCR beta diversity per million T cells occurred with age.

Alongside a J-beta primer mix, a sample-barcoded 5' primer served in a second PCR lasting about 7 to 11 cycles. TCRdb passed the 5' RACE reads through MiXCR, listing each CDR3 protein once. The sample has some 900,000 distinct CDR3 sequences; about 48% are singletons. Notes on this clonotype: Its antigen is still unknown.

This CDR3 has 16 residues. V lost 4 bases and J lost 3; bases outside the gene matches: 10. The germline V gene encodes CDR1 SGHRS and CDR2 YFSETQ. The receptor was derived from a man aged 25 to 45 in good health. The chain has TRBV5-1 and TRBJ2-3; 8 nucleotides agree with TRBD2. The sequenced material came from blood. DNA for the CDR3: TGCGCCAGCAGCCAGAAACGGGGGGGCCGGACAGATACGCAGTATTTT. Translation gives CASSQKRGGRTDTQYF.